Listed here are 25 T cell receptor beta chains from one sample, sequenced in a study of memory B cells and T cells in multiple sclerosis. Their specific antigens are unknown. Stimulus-free culture yielded autoproliferating CFSE-dim and non-proliferating CFSE-high T cells, each sequenced separately. Cultures began with some 52 million CFSE-labeled PBMCs, unstimulated for around 7 days, with replicate wells pooled. Clones were read by immunoSEQ multiplex PCR, and TCRdb kept only the in-frame ones, dropping some. There are approximately 12,000 clones in the sample; approximately 84% occur only once, and 2.5% to 3.5% lies in the top ten. Sequencing used PBMCs from blood kept in culture. The receptor source for this set is a human donor with multiple sclerosis.

The chain links TRBV5-1 to TRBJ2-1; D gene ambiguous. The CDR3 spans 13 residues. The V and J ends lost 5 bases and 5 bases respectively, with 11 bases between them. Germline lookup yields CDR1 SGHRS and CDR2 YFSETQ. CDR3 in amino acids: CASRWVSNNEQFF. The CDR3 DNA is TGCGCCAGCAGGTGGGTTTCTAACAATGAGCAGTTCTTC.

This CDR3 is CASSLDDRSTDTQYF. The CDR3 region has the DNA TGTGCCAGCAGCTTAGACGACAGAAGCACAGATACGCAGTATTTT. This chain connects TRBV7-9 to TRBJ2-3, with a tentative D call TRBD1 (5 bases). The germline V gene encodes CDR1 SEHNR and CDR2 FQNEAQ (reference sequence). The CDR3 extends over 15 amino acids. V lost 1 base and J 0 bases, leaving 8 bases between the germline ends. Full variable domain (outside the CDR3, taken from reference TRBV7-9 and TRBJ2-3): DTGVSQNPRHKITKRGQNVTFRCDPISEHNRLYWYRQTLGQGPEFLTYFQNEAQLEKSRLLSDRFSAERPKGSFSTLEIQRTEQGDSAMYLCASSLDDRSTDTQYFGPGTRLTVL.

The rearrangement uses TRBV2 and TRBJ1-1; no clear D. The germline V gene has CDR1 SNHLY and CDR2 FYNNEI. This CDR3 has 14 residues. Trimming shortened V by 6 bases and J by 0 bases, and 11 bases separated the two germline ends. The CDR3 region is CASRRGGMNTEAFF. CDR3 in DNA: TGTGCCAGCAGGAGAGGTGGGATGAACACTGAAGCTTTCTTT. The whole variable domain, remainder taken from reference TRBV2 and TRBJ1-1, is EPEVTQTPSHQVTQMGQEVILRCVPISNHLYFYWYRQILGQKVEFLVSFYNNEISEKSEIFDDQFSVERPDGSNFTLKIRSTKLEDSAMYFCASRRGGMNTEAFFGQGTRLTVV.

The V gene is TRBV7-3, the J gene TRBJ2-3; the match to TRBD2 covers 11 bases. The trim removed 5 bases at V and 4 bases at J, leaving 2 bases unmatched. The CDR3 covers 14 residues. Germline CDR1 SGHTA, CDR2 FQGTGA. The CDR3 region is CASSPSGRSDTQYF. CDR3 coding DNA: TGTGCCAGCAGCCCTAGCGGGAGGTCAGATACGCAGTATTTT.

The chain is built from TRBV30 and TRBJ1-3; D not resolved. Trimming pared 5 bases from V and 1 base from J, leaving 6 bases between. The CDR3 extends over 12 amino acids. CDR1 and CDR2 (germline): GTSNPN, SVGIG (reference sequence). CDR3 sequence (DNA): TGTGCCTGGGGAACATCTGGAAACACCATATATTTT. Residues: CAWGTSGNTIYF.

This rearrangement joins TRBV15 to TRBJ2-1; D is possibly TRBD2 (6 bases). The V gene's germline CDR1 is LNHNV and CDR2 YYDKDF (reference sequence). V was pared by 6 bases and J by 0 bases, with 12 bases between. This CDR3 contains 15 residues. The CDR3 DNA reads TGTGCCACCAGACCCGGGGGAAGCTCCTACAATGAGCAGTTCTTC. Its protein product is CATRPGGSSYNEQFF.

The count of this clone is one. The chain employs TRBV29-1 and TRBJ1-2; D is possibly TRBD1 (5 bases). Germline CDR1 SQVTM, CDR2 ANQGSEA. V shed 7 bases and J shed 0 bases, with 15 bases lying between them. The length of the CDR3 is 14 residues. The CDR3: CSATGVTTNYGYTF. CDR3 bases: TGCAGCGCTACAGGAGTCACCACTAACTATGGCTACACCTTC.

The chain is built from TRBV5-1 and TRBJ1-1; possible D gene TRBD1, 6 bases. Trimming removed 3 bases at V and 0 bases at J, with 15 bases between. The CDR3 runs 16 residues. Germline CDR1 and CDR2: SGHRS and YFSETQ. CDR3 nucleotides: TGCGCCAGCAGCTCTACCGGGACAACCATGAACACTGAAGCTTTCTTT. Protein product: CASSSTGTTMNTEAFF.

The J gene is TRBJ2-5, the V gene TRBV5-1, with D possibly matching TRBD2 (5 bases). The germline gives CDR1 SGHRS, CDR2 YFSETQ. V was trimmed by 0 bases and J by 2 bases, leaving 11 bases between them. This CDR3 comprises 15 residues. In DNA, the CDR3 is TGCGCCAGCAGCTTGGCCCAGCGGCCGCAAGAGACCCAGTACTTC. Translating it yields CASSLAQRPQETQYF.

On this clone: The sample contains more than one DNA sequence encoding this CDR3. V gene TRBV30 combines with J gene TRBJ1-3; 7 bases are a match to TRBD1. The germline V gene encodes CDR1 GTSNPN and CDR2 SVGIG (reference sequence). The length of the CDR3 is 15 residues. The V and J ends lost 3 bases and 0 bases, in that order; junction bases with no gene match: 5. The DNA of the CDR3 is TGTGCCTGGAGCCGGGACAGCGGCTCTGGAAACACCATATATTTT. This encodes CAWSRDSGSGNTIYF.

This chain joins TRBV11-3 and TRBJ2-2; 8 bases match TRBD2. CDR1 is SGHNT, CDR2 YENEEA, per germline. Losses at the gene ends were 2 bases for V and 6 bases for J; bases not matched to a gene: 5. The CDR3 runs 15 residues. The CDR3 reads CASSLLVAGPGELFF. The CDR3 DNA reads TGTGCCAGCAGCTTATTGGTAGCGGGACCCGGGGAGCTGTTTTTT.

J is TRBJ2-3 and V is TRBV9; perhaps TRBD1 as D (5 bases). Trimming removed 0 bases from V and 7 bases from J, with 24 bases in between. Germline lookup yields CDR1 SGDLS and CDR2 YYNGEE. The CDR3 sequence is 18 residues long. This CDR3 is CASSVEIDSDPFKNTQYF. CDR3 sequence (DNA): TGTGCCAGCAGCGTAGAAATCGACAGCGATCCGTTTAAAAATACGCAGTATTTT.

The genes are TRBV25-1 and TRBJ1-1, with D uncertain. This CDR3 contains 13 residues. V was pared by 7 bases and J by 0 bases, with 9 bases between. Germline CDR1 is MGHDK and CDR2 is SYGVNS. CDR3 amino acids: CASKWEMNTEAFF. DNA of the CDR3: TGTGCCAGCAAGTGGGAGATGAACACTGAAGCTTTCTTT.

V and J are TRBV6-1 and TRBJ1-1, with D possibly TRBD1 on 5 matching bases. The V and J ends lost 5 bases and 3 bases respectively, with 10 bases between them. Per the germline V gene, CDR1 is MNHNS and CDR2 is SASEGT. The CDR3 sequence is 13 residues long. CDR3: CASSLGLDTEAFF. As DNA, the CDR3 is TGTGCCAGCAGTCTGGGGCTGGACACTGAAGCTTTCTTT.

This clone is a singleton in its sample. The V and J genes are TRBV2 and TRBJ2-5; TRBD1 matches 7 bases. V lost 7 bases to trimming and J lost 5 bases; unmatched junction nucleotides: 7. The CDR3 is 13 residues long. The V gene's germline CDR1 is SNHLY and CDR2 FYNNEI. CDR3 sequence reads: CASTKGARETQYF. In DNA form, the CDR3 reads TGTGCCAGCACGAAGGGGGCGCGCGAGACCCAGTACTTC.

The chain links TRBV5-6 to TRBJ2-3; 14 bases align to TRBD2. V shed 4 bases, J shed 5 bases, and the junction held 6 bases outside the gene matches. From germline, CDR1 is SGHDT and CDR2 YYEEEE. This CDR3 region has 16 residues. The DNA of the CDR3 is TGTGCCAGCAGCGGTGGGACTAGCGGGAGAAAAGATACGCAGTATTTT. It is translated as CASSGGTSGRKDTQYF. The full variable domain, rest sourced from reference TRBV5-6 and TRBJ2-3, is DAGVTQSPTHLIKTRGQQVTLRCSPKSGHDTVSWYQQALGQGPQFIFQYYEEEERQRGNFPDRFSGHQFPNYSSELNVNALLLGDSALYLCASSGGTSGRKDTQYFGPGTRLTVL.

V usage is TRBV7-2 and J usage is TRBJ2-5; 7 bases line up with TRBD2. Per the germline V gene, CDR1 is SGHTA and CDR2 is FQGNSA. V gave up 1 base and J gave up 5 bases; unmatched junction bases: 16. The CDR3 consists of 18 residues. CDR3 in amino acids: CASSLVPKTSSHGETQYF. CDR3 DNA: TGTGCCAGCAGCTTAGTCCCCAAGACTAGCTCACATGGGGAGACCCAGTACTTC.

The CDR3 DNA reads as TGCGCCAGCAGCTGGGGATTGCCTGGGGCCAACGTCCTGACTTTC. This translates into CASSWGLPGANVLTF. The V call is TRBV5-1, the J call TRBJ2-6; no clear D gene. V lost 3 bases to trimming and J lost 2 bases, with 9 bases between them. The CDR3 is made up of 15 amino acids. In germline, CDR1 is SGHRS, CDR2 YFSETQ.

The chain uses TRBV6-4 and TRBJ2-1; the D gene is possibly TRBD1 (7 bases). The CDR3 loop spans 17 amino acids. V was cut by 0 bases and J by 6 bases, with 18 bases left in between. Germline lookup yields CDR1 MRHNA and CDR2 SNTAGT. CDR3 nucleotide sequence: TGTGCCAGCAGTGACTCCTTCGGAGGGGGCGGGTTCAATGAGCAGTTCTTC. As protein: CASSDSFGGGGFNEQFF.

This clone was detected a few times. This chain joins TRBV5-1 and TRBJ2-7, with TRBD1 matching 8 bases. Germline lookup yields CDR1 SGHRS and CDR2 YFSETQ. After removal of 8 bases from V and 2 bases from J, the junction contained 12 bases not matched to a gene. This CDR3 is 15 amino acids long. The CDR3 nucleotides read TGCGCCAGTCAAATATCCCCGGACAGGGCCTACGAGCAGTACTTC. Translated, it gives CASQISPDRAYEQYF. The entire variable domain, with the rest obtained from reference TRBV5-1 and TRBJ2-7, is as follows: KAGVTQTPRYLIKTRGQQVTLSCSPISGHRSVSWYQQTPGQGLQFLFEYFSETQRNKGNFPGRFSGRQFSNSRSEMNVSTLELGDSALYLCASQISPDRAYEQYFGPGTRLTVT.

The V and J genes are TRBV19 and TRBJ2-5; TRBD2 aligns across 11 bases. CDR3 length: 17 amino acids. Germline CDR1 reads LNHDA; CDR2 reads SQIVND (reference sequence). The J segment lost 5 bases and the V segment lost 6 bases, leaving 14 bases of the junction unmatched. CDR3 sequence: CASSAWGLAVEGETQYF. The CDR3 DNA reads as TGTGCCAGTAGCGCTTGGGGACTAGCGGTTGAGGGGGAGACCCAGTACTTC.

The chain employs TRBV7-8 and TRBJ1-3; no clear D gene. This CDR3 spans 13 amino acids. CDR1 and CDR2 from the germline V gene are SGHVS and FQNEAQ. V lost 4 bases, J lost 0 bases, and 4 bases lay in between. CDR3 bases: TGTGCCAGCAGCTCAGGCTCTGGAAACACCATATATTTT. Amino acids: CASSSGSGNTIYF. The variable domain in full, with the rest retrieved from reference TRBV7-8 and TRBJ1-3, is GAGVSQSPRYKVAKRGQDVALRCDPISGHVSLFWYQQALGQGPEFLTYFQNEAQLDKSGLPSDRFFAERPEGSVSTLKIQRTQQEDSAVYLCASSSGSGNTIYFGEGSWLTVV.

There are a few counts of this clone. This chain connects TRBV6-5 to TRBJ1-1; D is ambiguous. Trimming took 6 bases from V and 4 from J, leaving 12 bases between them. CDR1 MNHEY and CDR2 SVGAGI come from the germline V gene. This CDR3 is 13 amino acids long. The DNA for the CDR3 is TGTGCCAGCAGCCTCACGGTCTTCACTGAAGCTTTCTTT. Translated, it gives CASSLTVFTEAFF.

This chain joins TRBV28 and TRBJ1-1; D gene unclear. The CDR3 loop spans 16 amino acids. With 3 bases removed from V and 0 bases from J, the gap between germline ends came to 14 bases. Germline V gene lookup returns CDR1 MDHEN and CDR2 SYDVKM. This CDR3 reads CASSLPLGSMNTEAFF. Here the CDR3 DNA reads TGTGCCAGCAGTTTGCCCCTAGGTTCGATGAACACTGAAGCTTTCTTT. Looking up the rest from reference TRBV28 and TRBJ1-1 gives the full variable domain: DVKVTQSSRYLVKRTGEKVFLECVQDMDHENMFWYRQDPGLGLRLIYFSYDVKMKEKGDIPEGYSVSREKKERFSLILESASTNQTSMYLCASSLPLGSMNTEAFFGQGTRLTVV.

V is TRBV5-4 and J is TRBJ1-5; the match to TRBD1 covers 7 bases. In germline, CDR1 is SGHNT, CDR2 YYREEE (reference sequence). The V and J ends lost 4 bases and 6 bases, in that order; junction bases with no gene match: 10. This CDR3 is 15 amino acids long. CDR3 sequence reads: CASSPAPGGSQPQHF. The CDR3 DNA sequence: TGTGCCAGCAGCCCCGCGCCAGGGGGAAGTCAGCCCCAGCATTTT.